A single sample gave rise to the 20 T cell receptor beta chains below, sequenced in a study of T cell responses to AZD1222 COVID-19 vaccine. Sequencing used immunoSEQ multiplex PCR; TCRdb keeps in-frame clones, though not all of them. The sample includes 150,000 to 200,000 clones, 85% to 90% of them seen just once. The specimen was peripheral blood, collected 28 days after the second dose of the MenACWY control vaccine. These receptors were collected from an adult who received the MenACWY meningococcal vaccine as a control.

This chain links TRBV7-2 with TRBJ2-3, with 7 positions matching TRBD2. The germline CDR1 and CDR2 sequences are SGHTA and FQGNSA. V lost 2 bases, J lost 6 bases, and 8 bases stayed unmatched. This CDR3 contains 15 residues. The CDR3 here is CASSLMAGVPDTQYF. CDR3 nucleotides: TGTGCCAGCAGCTTAATGGCGGGAGTTCCTGATACGCAGTATTTT.

The chain has TRBV19 and TRBJ2-2; the match to TRBD2 covers 13 bases. Germline V gene lookup returns CDR1 LNHDA and CDR2 SQIVND (reference sequence). Trimming cost V 4 bases and J 4 bases; bases outside gene matches: 3. The CDR3 runs to 16 residues. The CDR3 loop reads CASSTRTSGGTGELFF. DNA of the CDR3: TGTGCCAGTAGTACCCGGACTAGCGGGGGCACCGGGGAGCTGTTTTTT.

As concerns this clone: One junction end disagrees with the germline gene, perhaps due to a read error. The chain employs TRBV5-6 and TRBJ2-1; D is unclear. The CDR3 runs to 11 residues. CDR1 is SGHDT and CDR2 is YYEEEE in the germline V gene. The CDR3 bases are TGTGCCAGCAGCTCCGACAATGAGCAGTTCTTC. Protein: CASSSDNEQFF.

V is TRBV28 and J is TRBJ2-1; 15 positions agree with TRBD2. Trimming took 5 bases from V and 0 from J; bases not matched to a gene: 8. Germline V gives CDR1 MDHEN, CDR2 SYDVKM. The CDR3 has 19 amino acids. The CDR3 DNA sequence: TGTGCCAGCAGTCCCTGGACTAGCGGGAGGGAGAGCTCCTACAATGAGCAGTTCTTC. It codes for CASSPWTSGRESSYNEQFF.

V gene TRBV11-2 combines with J gene TRBJ2-7, with D possibly matching TRBD2 (7 bases). Per germline, CDR1 SGHAT and CDR2 FQNNGV. This CDR3 spans 15 amino acids. V lost 5 bases and J lost 2, with 16 bases in between. This CDR3 is CASSLEGGEPYEQYF. The CDR3, as DNA: TGTGCCAGCAGCCTTGAAGGGGGGGAGCCCTACGAGCAGTACTTC.

This chain connects TRBV10-1 to TRBJ2-1; 8 bases fit TRBD1. Germline V gene data show CDR1 as WNHNN and CDR2 as SYGVQD (reference sequence). There are 15 residues in the CDR3. J gave up 6 bases and V 3 bases, and 7 bases lay outside the gene matches. The CDR3 is CASSDHGTGINEQFF. CDR3 in DNA: TGCGCCAGCAGTGACCACGGGACAGGAATCAATGAGCAGTTCTTC.

In this sample, this clone turned up once. The chain is built from TRBV28 and TRBJ2-7; 8 bases match TRBD2. V shed 4 bases, J shed 3 bases, and the junction held 5 bases outside the gene matches. This CDR3 is built from 14 residues. Germline CDR1 MDHEN, CDR2 SYDVKM. The CDR3 DNA follows: TGTGCCAGCAGTTCCGGGACTAGACGCTACGAGCAGTACTTC. Amino acid sequence: CASSSGTRRYEQYF.

V usage is TRBV30 and J usage is TRBJ1-5; D is perhaps TRBD1 (5 bases). The CDR3 runs to 15 residues. Trimming took off 0 bases at V and 6 bases at J, with 15 bases between the two ends. The germline CDR1 and CDR2 sequences are GTSNPN and SVGIG (reference sequence). CDR3 in DNA: TGTGCCTGGAGTGTAGGGGTGGGGGTTGGTCAGCCCCAGCATTTT. Amino acids: CAWSVGVGVGQPQHF.

This chain connects TRBV6-5 to TRBJ2-7; D is possibly TRBD1 (6 bases). Trimming removed 0 bases from V and 2 bases from J, with 8 bases in between. The germline CDR1 and CDR2 sequences are MNHEY and SVGAGI. The CDR3 is made up of 14 amino acids. The CDR3: CASSYSQGPYEQYF. In nucleotides, the CDR3 is TGTGCCAGCAGTTACTCACAGGGCCCCTACGAGCAGTACTTC.

This clone was seen a handful of times. The rearrangement links TRBV6-5 to TRBJ1-1; TRBD1 might be the D (6 bases). Germline lookup yields CDR1 MNHEY and CDR2 SVGAGI. Deletions cut 7 bases from V and 3 bases from J, with 9 bases between. This CDR3 contains 12 residues. As DNA, the CDR3 is TGTGCCAGCATCGGGGGCTACACTGAAGCTTTCTTT. It encodes CASIGGYTEAFF.

The J gene is TRBJ1-5, the V gene TRBV24-1; D remains ambiguous. The CDR3 is made up of 14 amino acids. V lost 0 bases and J lost 3, with 5 bases in between. Germline-derived CDR1 and CDR2 are KGHDR and SFDVKD. In DNA, the CDR3 is TGTGCCACCAGTGATTTGAACGTCAATCAGCCCCAGCATTTT. Its translation is CATSDLNVNQPQHF.

The chain has TRBV28 and TRBJ1-2; D not resolved. Germline V gene data show CDR1 as MDHEN and CDR2 as SYDVKM. The CDR3 runs 15 residues. The V gene lost 10 bases and the J gene lost 5 bases, with 23 bases spanning the gap. The CDR3 coding sequence is TGTGCCACAGACCGTCCAGGAGCGGTTGGGTATGGCTACACCTTC. It translates to CATDRPGAVGYGYTF.

This clone came up a few times. This rearrangement joins TRBV6-5 to TRBJ1-5, with no clear D. Germline CDR1 MNHEY, CDR2 SVGAGI. This CDR3 spans 16 amino acids. The V and J ends lost 2 bases and 4 bases respectively, with 15 bases between them. The CDR3: CASSYTSRGTNQPQHF. The CDR3 nucleotides are TGTGCCAGCAGTTACACGAGCCGGGGAACTAATCAGCCCCAGCATTTT.

V and J are TRBV15 and TRBJ2-2; 8 nucleotides match TRBD2. This CDR3 contains 16 residues. V was clipped by 0 bases and J by 4 bases; unmatched bases: 4. Per germline, CDR1 LNHNV and CDR2 YYDKDF (reference sequence). The CDR3 is CATSRDRAGGTGELFF. DNA for the CDR3: TGTGCCACCAGCAGAGATCGCGCGGGAGGCACCGGGGAGCTGTTTTTT.

The chain joins TRBV28 to TRBJ1-3; no clear D. This CDR3 contains 15 residues. Germline CDR1 is MDHEN and CDR2 is SYDVKM. V was cut by 6 bases and J by 0 bases, with 12 bases left in between. Written as DNA, the CDR3 is TGTGCCAGCAGCCAAGACAAGAACTCTGGAAACACCATATATTTT. This codes for CASSQDKNSGNTIYF.

The chain employs TRBV10-3 and TRBJ2-2; a weak D match, TRBD2 (6 bases). CDR3 length: 16 residues. The germline V and J ends were trimmed by 6 bases and 4 bases, with 18 bases remaining between them. Germline CDR1 reads ENHRY; CDR2 reads SYGVKD. CDR3 sequence: CAISVVGGSGTGELFF. In nucleotides, the CDR3 is TGTGCCATCAGCGTAGTTGGGGGTAGCGGCACCGGGGAGCTGTTTTTT.

This clone was recorded once. The V call is TRBV27, the J call TRBJ1-5; a possible D gene is TRBD1 (5 bases). The CDR3 contains 13 residues. The germline V gene has CDR1 MNHEY and CDR2 SMNVEV (reference sequence). V lost 7 bases to trimming and J lost 4 bases, with 11 bases between them. This CDR3 reads CASNSGRNQPQHF. The CDR3 DNA reads as TGTGCCAGCAATTCAGGGAGGAATCAGCCCCAGCATTTT.

This chain links TRBV14 with TRBJ2-1, with TRBD1 identical over 7 bases. The length of the CDR3 is 16 residues. V shed 3 bases and J 5 bases; nucleotides not matched to a gene: 10. CDR1 SGHDN and CDR2 FVKESK come from the germline V gene. CDR3 amino acids: CASSHQRGRPDNEQFF. DNA for the CDR3: TGTGCCAGCAGCCACCAAAGGGGGCGCCCCGACAATGAGCAGTTCTTC.

The chain carries TRBV30 and TRBJ1-2; perhaps TRBD1 as D (6 bases). Trimming removed 1 base at V and 8 bases at J, with 11 bases between. This CDR3 has 12 amino acids. Germline lookup yields CDR1 GTSNPN and CDR2 SVGIG (reference sequence). This chain's CDR3 is CAWSATGLGYTF. CDR3 bases: TGTGCCTGGAGTGCCACAGGGCTGGGCTACACCTTC. Looking up the rest from reference TRBV30 and TRBJ1-2 gives the full variable domain: SQTIHQWPATLVQPVGSPLSLECTVEGTSNPNLYWYRQAAGRGLQLLFYSVGIGQISSEVPQNLSASRPQDRQFILSSKKLLLSDSGFYLCAWSATGLGYTFGSGTRLTVV.

The V gene is TRBV6-2 or TRBV6-3, the J gene TRBJ1-5; no clear D. The CDR3 consists of 15 residues. Trimming removed 5 bases at V and 5 bases at J, with 16 bases between. Germline V lookup: CDR1 MNHEY, CDR2 SVGEGT. The CDR3 region is CASSTRTSAHQPQHF. The CDR3 DNA sequence: TGTGCCAGCAGTACCCGGACGTCAGCACATCAGCCCCAGCATTTT.